These 28 T cell receptor beta chains came from one sample sequenced in a study of blood T cells in healthy people across ages. A J-beta primer mix and a sample-barcoded 5' primer were used in a second PCR of roughly 6 to 12 cycles. TCRdb itself ran the 5' RACE reads through MiXCR, one entry per CDR3 protein. This table has roughly 700,000 distinct CDR3 sequences, about a third appearing once. Sequencing input: blood. All receptors come from an elderly woman in good health.

A word on this clonotype: One base away lies a much larger clone, so this may be a sequencing read error. This rearrangement joins TRBV4-2 to TRBJ1-6; tentative D call: TRBD1 (6 bases). Germline V gene data show CDR1 as LGHNA and CDR2 as YNFKEQ. The CDR3 has 15 amino acids. V lost 5 bases to trimming and J lost 6 bases, with 14 bases between them. This chain's CDR3 is CASSIDRPLNSPLHF. The CDR3 bases are TGTGCCAGCAGCATCGACAGGCCCCTTAATTCACCCCTCCACTTT.

This clonotype was picked up many times. The chain has TRBV6-5 and TRBJ1-2; 10 bases align to TRBD1. The length of the CDR3 is 13 residues. Germline CDR1 reads MNHEY; CDR2 reads SVGAGI. The V and J ends lost 5 bases and 8 bases, in that order; junction bases with no gene match: 5. The CDR3 sequence: CASSRQGALGYTF. The CDR3, as DNA: TGTGCCAGCAGTAGACAGGGGGCTTTGGGCTACACCTTC.

This clonotype occurred a few times. CDR3 DNA sequence: TGTGCCAGCGTCCGACAGGCGGGGAACACTGAAGCTTTCTTT. Its protein product is CASVRQAGNTEAFF. V and J are TRBV2 and TRBJ1-1; perhaps TRBD1 as D (6 bases). There are 14 residues in the CDR3. Trimming stripped 8 bases from V and 1 base from J, with 14 bases between. Germline V CDR1 and CDR2: SNHLY, FYNNEI.

The J gene is TRBJ1-5, the V gene TRBV12-3 or TRBV12-4; D unresolved. There are 17 residues in the CDR3. With 6 bases removed from V and 5 bases from J, the gap between germline ends came to 23 bases. The CDR3 nucleotides read TGTGCCAGCAGCCCCCGTGATAACACCTTAAATGATCAGCCCCAGCATTTT. This codes for CASSPRDNTLNDQPQHF.

Ten or more counts support this clonotype. The CDR3 coding sequence is TGTGCCAGCAGCGTAAATGGAGAGACCCAGTACTTC. This translates into CASSVNGETQYF. The chain has TRBV9 and TRBJ2-5; D gene uncertain. V was pared by 1 base and J by 4 bases, with 5 bases between. The CDR3 covers 12 residues. From germline, CDR1 is SGDLS and CDR2 YYNGEE.

In its sample, this clonotype was seen once. Here the CDR3 omits its conserved ending phenylalanine or tryptophan, so a read error is the likely source. The J gene is TRBJ2-3, the V gene TRBV9; 7 bases line up with TRBD1. The CDR3 totals 18 residues. Germline-derived CDR1 and CDR2 are SGDLS and YYNGEE. Trimming removed 0 bases from V and 0 bases from J; junction bases left unmatched: 10. The CDR3 nucleotides read TGTGCCAGCAGCGTAGGACAGGGTCGCCGGGCGAGCACAGATACGCAGTATTTG. Residues: CASSVGQGRRASTDTQYL.

The chain has TRBV5-1 and TRBJ1-4, with D maybe TRBD1 (5 bases). This CDR3 has 14 amino acids. Germline CDR1 is SGHRS and CDR2 is YFSETQ. Trimming took off 0 bases at V and 8 bases at J, with 11 bases between the two ends. For the CDR3, the DNA is TGCGCCAGCAGCTTGGGGGACTCTGAGGAAAAACTGTTTTTT. This encodes CASSLGDSEEKLFF.

Remarks on this clonotype: Since a much larger clone is just one base distant, this may be a read error. The chain uses TRBV7-2 and TRBJ1-5; TRBD1 is a possible D gene (5 bases). Germline CDR1 reads SGHTA; CDR2 reads FQGNSA. The CDR3 has 14 residues. The CDR3 region is CASSSGPGNLPQHF. CDR3 bases: TGTGCCAGCAGCTCGGGACCTGGCAATCTGCCCCAGCATTTT.

This chain joins TRBV25-1 and TRBJ2-7; D not resolved. Trimming shortened V by 4 bases and J by 2 bases, and 9 bases separated the two germline ends. The CDR3 consists of 13 residues. CDR1 MGHDK and CDR2 SYGVNS come from the germline V gene. The CDR3 DNA follows: TGTGCCAGCAGTGCCCAGATTCCCTACGAGCAGTACTTC. Amino acid sequence: CASSAQIPYEQYF.

V gene TRBV7-3 combines with J gene TRBJ2-3; 7 positions agree with TRBD1. The trim removed 2 bases at V and 0 bases at J, leaving 5 bases unmatched. The CDR3 runs to 16 residues. The germline CDR1 and CDR2 sequences are SGHTA and FQGTGA. CDR3 in DNA: TGTGCCAGCAGCTTAGGAGACAGGGCTAGCACAGATACGCAGTATTTT. Amino acids: CASSLGDRASTDTQYF.

At least ten counts were recorded for this clonotype. The chain is built from TRBV7-2 and TRBJ1-1; perhaps TRBD1 as D (5 bases). The CDR3 contains 12 residues. V was pared by 1 base and J by 10 bases, with 10 bases between. Germline V gene data show CDR1 as SGHTA and CDR2 as FQGNSA. The CDR3 spells CASSLDVGAAFF. The CDR3 region has the DNA TGTGCCAGCAGCTTAGATGTTGGGGCAGCTTTCTTT.

This clonotype was recorded at least ten times. The V call is TRBV15, the J call TRBJ2-6; 9 nucleotides line up with TRBD1. Trimming cost V 0 bases and J 2 bases; bases outside gene matches: 8. Germline CDR1 and CDR2: LNHNV and YYDKDF (reference sequence). The CDR3 contains 19 residues. CDR3 DNA: TGTGCCACCAGCAGAGATCGCCGGGACAGGGACCCTGGGGCCAACGTCCTGACTTTC. It encodes CATSRDRRDRDPGANVLTF.

This chain joins TRBV20-1 and TRBJ2-7; 11 positions match TRBD2. After removal of 6 bases from V and 7 bases from J, the junction contained 14 bases not matched to a gene. The CDR3 runs to 15 residues. Germline-derived CDR1 and CDR2 are DFQATT and SNEGSKA (reference sequence). The CDR3 loop reads CSAASSGGTRNEQYF. DNA for the CDR3: TGCAGTGCGGCTTCTAGCGGGGGGACCCGGAATGAGCAGTACTTC.

V gene TRBV5-6 combines with J gene TRBJ1-1; D ambiguous. Per the germline V gene, CDR1 is SGHDT and CDR2 is YYEEEE. This CDR3 has 18 amino acids. Between the trimmed V and J ends, which lost 4 bases and 4 bases, there was a span of 26 bases. CDR3 nucleotides: TGTGCCAGCAGCCCAAGACGTCGCGGGTATCAGGCGGTCACTGAAGCTTTCTTT. This encodes CASSPRRRGYQAVTEAFF.

This clonotype was recorded many times. The chain has TRBV6-6 and TRBJ2-3, with TRBD1 identical over 8 bases. Germline V gives CDR1 MNHNY, CDR2 SVGAGI (reference sequence). This CDR3 comprises 16 residues. Trimming cost V 4 bases and J 0 bases; bases outside gene matches: 6. In nucleotides, the CDR3 is TGTGCCAGCAGTTTCCGACAGGGGCGTAGCACAGATACGCAGTATTTT. It is translated as CASSFRQGRSTDTQYF.

Ten or more counts support this clonotype. J is TRBJ2-7 and V is TRBV6-2 or TRBV6-3; TRBD1 might be the D (5 bases). Germline V gives CDR1 MNHEY, CDR2 SVGEGT. V shed 7 bases and J shed 1 base, with 11 bases lying between them. This CDR3 comprises 13 residues. The CDR3 loop reads CASKSAGSYEQYF. The CDR3 DNA reads as TGTGCCAGCAAGTCGGCAGGGTCCTACGAGCAGTACTTC.

There are many counts of this clonotype. J is TRBJ2-1 and V is TRBV9, with TRBD2 matching 7 bases. Germline V gene sequence: CDR1 SGDLS, CDR2 YYNGEE. The trim removed 0 bases at V and 10 bases at J, leaving 7 bases unmatched. The CDR3 runs to 14 residues. The CDR3 reads CASSVAVSGLEQFF. CDR3 bases: TGTGCCAGCAGCGTAGCGGTTTCGGGACTAGAGCAGTTCTTC.

The gene calls are TRBV12-3 or TRBV12-4 and TRBJ2-3; either TRBD1 or TRBD2 may supply D (5 bases each). The V and J ends lost 5 bases and 1 base respectively, with 19 bases between them. The CDR3 is 17 amino acids. The CDR3 protein is CASSPSQRGVGTDTQYF. In DNA, the CDR3 is TGTGCCAGCAGTCCGAGTCAGAGAGGGGTGGGCACAGATACGCAGTATTTT.

The chain uses TRBV20-1 and TRBJ2-4, with 8 bases aligning to TRBD1. V shed 6 bases and J 3 bases; nucleotides not matched to a gene: 13. The germline gives CDR1 DFQATT, CDR2 SNEGSKA (reference sequence). CDR3 length equals 16 residues. The CDR3 is CSARWAGGRVKNIQYF. The CDR3 coding sequence is TGCAGTGCCCGTTGGGCAGGGGGCCGGGTCAAAAACATTCAGTACTTC.

This clonotype was picked up many times. V is TRBV7-2 and J is TRBJ2-3; TRBD2 matches 7 bases. The CDR3 is 14 residues long. Germline V gene sequence: CDR1 SGHTA, CDR2 FQGNSA. After removal of 8 bases from V and 0 bases from J, the junction contained 5 bases not matched to a gene. The CDR3 protein is CASRVGGSTDTQYF. CDR3 DNA: TGTGCCAGCCGTGTGGGGGGGAGCACAGATACGCAGTATTTT.

This sequence joins TRBV10-3 and TRBJ2-2, with 8 bases lining up with TRBD2. Germline V CDR1 and CDR2: ENHRY, SYGVKD. V trimming: 3 bases; J trimming: 5 bases; junction bases outside the gene matches: 2. The CDR3 covers 14 residues. CDR3 amino acids: CAISESGRTGELFF. The CDR3 nucleotides are TGTGCCATCAGTGAAAGCGGGAGAACCGGGGAGCTGTTTTTT.

This clonotype has a count of ten or more. V usage is TRBV6-5 and J usage is TRBJ2-7; no definite D call. The V end was cut by 7 bases, the J end by 0 bases, with 10 bases between. This CDR3 region has 13 residues. Per germline, CDR1 MNHEY and CDR2 SVGAGI. The CDR3 is CASNRESSYEQYF. CDR3 bases: TGTGCCAGCAATCGAGAGAGCTCCTACGAGCAGTACTTC.

This clonotype was picked up many times. This chain uses TRBV28 with TRBJ1-4; 8 bases are shared with TRBD1. CDR3 length equals 19 residues. V dropped 4 bases and J dropped 6; count of bases not matched to a gene: 19. Germline CDR1 is MDHEN and CDR2 is SYDVKM. The DNA for the CDR3 is TGTGCCAGCAGTTCCATTGGACAGGGTTATACCTATGACGATGAAAAACTGTTTTTT. This sequence encodes CASSSIGQGYTYDDEKLFF.

The rearrangement links TRBV6-2 or TRBV6-3 to TRBJ2-1; 11 bases map to TRBD2. The CDR3 totals 16 residues. Germline V gene lookup returns CDR1 MNHEY and CDR2 SVGEGT. The V segment lost 6 bases and the J segment 6 bases; nucleotides outside the gene matches: 10. The CDR3 sequence is CASSPRGLAGFNEQFF. CDR3 coding DNA: TGTGCCAGCAGCCCACGAGGACTAGCGGGCTTCAATGAGCAGTTCTTC.

This clonotype has a count of ten or more. V is TRBV7-6 and J is TRBJ2-7, with TRBD2 matching over 10 bases. The V gene's germline CDR1 is SGHVS and CDR2 FNYEAQ. J lost 7 bases, V lost 1 base, and 10 bases had no gene match. CDR3 length equals 16 residues. The CDR3 loop reads CASSLEGPSGGGEQYF. DNA of the CDR3: TGTGCCAGCAGCTTAGAGGGGCCTAGCGGGGGTGGAGAGCAGTACTTC.

This clonotype came up many times. This sequence joins TRBV7-2 and TRBJ2-7, with D maybe TRBD1 (6 bases). The V end lost 4 bases, the J end lost 1 base, and 11 bases lay between the germline ends. Germline values: CDR1 SGHTA, CDR2 FQGNSA. This CDR3 spans 14 amino acids. In DNA, the CDR3 is TGTGCCAGCAGCTCCTCCCAGGGGTCCTACGAGCAGTACTTC. Translation: CASSSSQGSYEQYF. The whole variable domain, filled in from reference TRBV7-2 and TRBJ2-7, reads GAGVSQSPSNKVTEKGKDVELRCDPISGHTALYWYRQSLGQGLEFLIYFQGNSAPDKSGLPSDRFSAERTGGSVSTLTIQRTQQEDSAVYLCASSSSQGSYEQYFGPGTRLTVT.

This clonotype was detected many times. The chain joins TRBV6-5 to TRBJ2-5; D is ambiguous. The V end was cut by 2 bases, the J end by 4 bases, with 11 bases between. Germline-derived CDR1 and CDR2 are MNHEY and SVGAGI. The CDR3 consists of 14 residues. CDR3 coding DNA: TGTGCCAGCAGTTACAACGCCTATCGAGAGACCCAGTACTTC. As protein: CASSYNAYRETQYF.

This clonotype was observed a single time. The J gene is TRBJ2-5, the V gene TRBV10-3; D is perhaps TRBD1 or TRBD2 (5 bases each). This CDR3 is built from 15 residues. In germline, CDR1 is ENHRY, CDR2 SYGVKD. Trimming left V 3 bases short and J 3 bases short, with 14 bases between. CDR3 DNA: TGTGCCATCAGTGATATCGGCCGGGGCGAAGAGACCCAGTACTTC. It translates to CAISDIGRGEETQYF.